The following is a T cell receptor (beta chain) sequence with its context. The germline CDR1 and CDR2 sequences are SGDLS and YYNGEE. The CDR3 is made up of 15 amino acids. V was pared by 2 bases and J by 1 base, with 12 bases between. This sample was taken from a study of T cell changes during pregnancy in multiple sclerosis. Data came from immunoSEQ multiplex PCR; TCRdb stores just in-frame clones and leaves some out. The table records more than 15,000 clones, approximately 83% of them present only once. V usage is TRBV9 and J usage is TRBJ2-5, with TRBD2 as a possible D gene (6 bases). The input for sequencing was CD8+ T cells from peripheral blood mononuclear cells, taken after pregnancy. The source of this sequence is a female donor in good health, enrolled as a control in a pregnancy study. The CDR3 DNA reads TGTGCCAGCAGCGTGGGTGGAGGGCGCCAAGAGACCCAGTACTTC. Translating gives CASSVGGGRQETQYF.